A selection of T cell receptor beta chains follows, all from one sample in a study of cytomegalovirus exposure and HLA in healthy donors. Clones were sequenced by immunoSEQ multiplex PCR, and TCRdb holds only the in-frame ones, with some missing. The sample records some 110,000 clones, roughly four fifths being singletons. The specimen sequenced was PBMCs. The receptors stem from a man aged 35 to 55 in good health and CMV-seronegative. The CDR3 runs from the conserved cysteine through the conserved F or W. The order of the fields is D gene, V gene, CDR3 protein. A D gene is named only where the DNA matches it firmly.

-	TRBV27	CASSYTQVSGANVLTF
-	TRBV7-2	CASSSRGIQPQHF
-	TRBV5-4	CASSLSPEGNQPQHF
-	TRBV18	CASSGPQTQRSSYEQYF
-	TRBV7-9	CASSSVGGAGYGYTF
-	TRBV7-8	CASTPRGGGQETQYF
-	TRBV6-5	CASSYGTPPTQYF
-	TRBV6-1	CASSRLTGGTEAFF
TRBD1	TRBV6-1	CASTRGQSTDTQYF
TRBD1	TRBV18	CASSLQTGENEQFF
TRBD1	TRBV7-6	CASSLDRQTYNEQFF
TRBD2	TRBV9	CASSETSGSYNEQFF
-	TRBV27	CASSLQGQATEAFF
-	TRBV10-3	CAISESKVTTGTGELFF
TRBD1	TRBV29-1	CSVDLGTGIHEQYF
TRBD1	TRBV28	CASVGDSSYEQYF
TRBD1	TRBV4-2	CASSQDPGGGYEQYF
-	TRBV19	CASSSGGVGESNQPQHF
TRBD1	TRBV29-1	CSVEVQTGYYEQYF
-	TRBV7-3	CASSPMGADYGYTF
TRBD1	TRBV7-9	CASSLVQGGNSPLHF
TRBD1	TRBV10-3	CAIRQQGGPTEAFF
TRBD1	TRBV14	CASSQAGQGAKYEQYF
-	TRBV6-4	CASSGGGGNTGELFF
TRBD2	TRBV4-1	CASSRRLAASYNEQFF
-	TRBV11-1	CASSSSGGARYGYTF
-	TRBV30	CAWSPQGTEAFF
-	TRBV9	CASSVGRYQETQYF
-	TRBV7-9	CASSLPSSTEAFF
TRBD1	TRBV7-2	CASSSGPGGEKLFF
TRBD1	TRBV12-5	CASGSDRVSGANVLTF
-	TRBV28	CASSLATANEKLFF
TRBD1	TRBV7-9	CASSHDRGRYEQYF